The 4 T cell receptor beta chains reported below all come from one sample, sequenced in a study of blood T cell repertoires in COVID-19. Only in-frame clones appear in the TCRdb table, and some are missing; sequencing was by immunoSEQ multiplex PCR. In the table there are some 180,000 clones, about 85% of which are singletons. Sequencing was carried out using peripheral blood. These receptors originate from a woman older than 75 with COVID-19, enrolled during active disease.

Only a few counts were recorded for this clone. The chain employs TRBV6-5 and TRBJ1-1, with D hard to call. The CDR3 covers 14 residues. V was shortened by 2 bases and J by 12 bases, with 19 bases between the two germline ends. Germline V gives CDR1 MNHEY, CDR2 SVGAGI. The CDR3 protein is CASSYGRTAKRTFF. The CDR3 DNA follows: TGTGCCAGCAGTTACGGGAGGACGGCGAAGAGGACTTTCTTT.

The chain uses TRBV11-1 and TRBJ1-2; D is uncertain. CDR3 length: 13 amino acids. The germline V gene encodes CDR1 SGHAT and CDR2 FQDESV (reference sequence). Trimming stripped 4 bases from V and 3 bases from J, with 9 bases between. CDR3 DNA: TGTGCCAGCAGCTCCACCTCGGACTATGGCTACACCTTC. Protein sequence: CASSSTSDYGYTF. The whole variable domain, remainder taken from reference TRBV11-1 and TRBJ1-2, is EAEVAQSPRYKITEKSQAVAFWCDPISGHATLYWYRQILGQGPELLVQFQDESVVDDSQLPKDRFSAERLKGVDSTLKIQPAELGDSAMYLCASSSTSDYGYTFGSGTRLTVV.

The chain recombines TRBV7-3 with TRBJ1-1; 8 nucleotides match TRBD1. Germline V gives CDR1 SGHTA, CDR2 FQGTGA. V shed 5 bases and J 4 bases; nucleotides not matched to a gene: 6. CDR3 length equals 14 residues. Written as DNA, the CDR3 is TGTGCCAGCAGCCCAGGGGGCGCGGGCACTGAAGCTTTCTTT. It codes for CASSPGGAGTEAFF.

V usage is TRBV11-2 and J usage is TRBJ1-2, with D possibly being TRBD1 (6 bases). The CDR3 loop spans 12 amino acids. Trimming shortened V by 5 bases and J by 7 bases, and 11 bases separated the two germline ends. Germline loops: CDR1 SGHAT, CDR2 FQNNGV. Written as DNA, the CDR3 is TGTGCCAGCAGCGAACAGGGTTTTGGCTACACCTTC. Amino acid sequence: CASSEQGFGYTF.